The sample holds one count of the clone carrying this T cell receptor beta chain. The antigen is not known. This sample was included in a study of T cell responses to AZD1222 COVID-19 vaccine. At the level of the study: Some second doses came at about 4 weeks and others at about 12 weeks; these were pooled. Study results and caveats: With dominance at 160-218 and 743-854, vaccine-associated CD4 TCRs spanned spike. Spike-specific TCR breadth and depth were elevated following two AZD1222 doses.

Using immunoSEQ multiplex PCR, the repertoire was profiled, and TCRdb retains in-frame clones only, with some absent. The repertoire holds around 150,000 clones, with 70% to 90% as singletons. V lost 10 bases, J lost 1 base, and 7 bases stayed unmatched. CDR1 and CDR2 (germline): ENHRY, SYGVKD. CDR3 length equals 14 residues. This TCR was recovered from an adult in good health. The chain uses TRBV10-3 and TRBJ2-5; 9 bases are a match to TRBD1. Material: peripheral blood, obtained on day 0 of AZD1222 vaccination. CDR3 coding DNA: TGTGCCACCCGGGACAGGGTCGTCCAAGAGACCCAGTACTTC. This sequence encodes CATRDRVVQETQYF.